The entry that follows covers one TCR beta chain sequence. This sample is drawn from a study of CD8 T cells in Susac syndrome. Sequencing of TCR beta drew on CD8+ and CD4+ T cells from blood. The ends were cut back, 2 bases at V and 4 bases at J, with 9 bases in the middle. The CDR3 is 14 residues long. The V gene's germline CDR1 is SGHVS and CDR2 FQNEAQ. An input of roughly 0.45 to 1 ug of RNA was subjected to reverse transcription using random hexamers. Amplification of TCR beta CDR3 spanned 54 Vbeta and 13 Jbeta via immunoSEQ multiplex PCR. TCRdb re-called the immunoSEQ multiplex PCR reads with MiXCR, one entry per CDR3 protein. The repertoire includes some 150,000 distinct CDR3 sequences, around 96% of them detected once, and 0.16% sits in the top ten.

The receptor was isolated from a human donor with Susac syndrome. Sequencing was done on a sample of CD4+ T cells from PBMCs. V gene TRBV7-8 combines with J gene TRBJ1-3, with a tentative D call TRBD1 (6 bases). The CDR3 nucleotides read TGTGCCAGCAGCTTACTCAGGGGAGGAAACACCATATATTTT. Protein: CASSLLRGGNTIYF.